This T cell receptor (beta chain) was identified during a study of blood T cell repertoires in COVID-19. Turning to the study itself: The United States, Italy and Spain provided the acute and convalescent COVID-19 samples. PBMCs, B-cell-depleted T cells, or T cells were the source of the cDNA or gDNA that made up the material.

Authors' processing steps: Amplification of reference gene primers was used by the study to estimate nucleated cell counts. Clones were read by immunoSEQ multiplex PCR, and TCRdb kept only the in-frame ones, dropping some. Clone size and the V and J calls come from that table; the DNA yielded D and trimming. The sample records approximately 100,000 clones, approximately 91% being singletons. Germline CDR1 is KGHDR and CDR2 is SFDVKD. Trimming took off 4 bases at V and 3 bases at J, with 16 bases between the two ends. The CDR3 is made up of 16 amino acids. Sequences were obtained from peripheral blood. This rearrangement joins TRBV24-1 to TRBJ2-3, with D tentatively TRBD2 (6 bases). The TCR was taken from a woman in her fifties or sixties with acute or convalescent COVID-19. The CDR3 DNA reads as TGTGCCACCAGTGACCCCCGTAGGGCGGGAACAGATACGCAGTATTTT. Encoded protein: CATSDPRRAGTDTQYF.